The 27 T cell receptor beta chains in this list originate from one sample, sequenced in a study of beta chain features in type 1 diabetes. Study-level points and caveats: Within each of all four CD4+ subsets, Type 1 diabetes patients had TCRB CDR3s that were moderately but significantly shorter.

The sequenced template was cDNA made from the entire isolated RNA. TCRdb keeps only in-frame clones here, not all; method: immunoSEQ multiplex PCR. The sample includes 300,000 to 350,000 clones, over 7% of them seen just once. These receptors have no identified antigens. Sequenced input: central memory CD4+ T cells from blood. The receptor set was obtained from a man between 25 and 39 years old with type 1 diabetes.

This clone was detected a few times. This chain uses TRBV29-1 with TRBJ1-1; the D gene is possibly TRBD1 (5 bases). CDR1 is SQVTM, CDR2 ANQGSEA, per germline. The length of the CDR3 is 13 residues. The germline V and J ends were trimmed by 5 bases and 0 bases, with 10 bases remaining between them. The CDR3 region is CSVKGLLNTEAFF. The DNA for the CDR3 is TGCAGCGTTAAGGGGCTCCTGAACACTGAAGCTTTCTTT.

This clone came up a few times. The chain joins TRBV5-5 to TRBJ1-5; TRBD1 is a possible D gene (5 bases). This CDR3 contains 14 residues. Germline V gene sequence: CDR1 SGHKS, CDR2 YYEKEE (reference sequence). With 0 bases removed from V and 6 bases from J, the gap between germline ends came to 10 bases. CDR3 sequence reads: CASSLEGTGQPQHF. The CDR3 DNA reads as TGTGCCAGCAGCTTGGAGGGGACCGGTCAGCCCCAGCATTTT.

This sequence joins TRBV27 and TRBJ1-6; D uncertain. This CDR3 region has 16 residues. Between the trimmed V and J ends, which lost 2 bases and 7 bases, there was a span of 15 bases. CDR1 is MNHEY and CDR2 is SMNVEV in the germline V gene (reference sequence). The CDR3 nucleotides are TGTGCCAGCAGTTTAGGCTGGCCCCCAAGGAATTCACCCCTCCACTTT. Protein sequence: CASSLGWPPRNSPLHF.

The table lists this clone with many counts. The CDR3 DNA sequence: TGTGCCAGCAGCCTCACAATTGAAGCTTTCTTT. Translated: CASSLTIEAFF. The chain has TRBV28 and TRBJ1-1; D is ambiguous. Per germline, CDR1 MDHEN and CDR2 SYDVKM. The length of the CDR3 is 11 residues. The V end lost 6 bases, the J end lost 7 bases, and 9 bases lay between the germline ends.

This clone appeared many times. The chain has TRBV7-9 and TRBJ1-2; 8 bases match TRBD1. Unmatched junction bases numbered 6, after V lost 4 bases and J lost 8 bases. This CDR3 region has 13 residues. Germline V gives CDR1 SEHNR, CDR2 FQNEAQ (reference sequence). Here the CDR3 reads CASSYQGAYGYTF. CDR3 bases: TGTGCCAGCAGCTATCAGGGGGCGTACGGCTACACCTTC.

This clone was found many times. The chain carries TRBV7-2 and TRBJ2-7; no definite D call. CDR3 length: 12 amino acids. Germline V CDR1 and CDR2: SGHTA, FQGNSA. V gave up 0 bases and J gave up 6 bases, with 6 bases separating them. CDR3 sequence reads: CASSLALAEQYF. CDR3 sequence (DNA): TGTGCCAGCAGCTTAGCCCTCGCCGAGCAGTACTTC. The full variable domain, with the rest looked up from reference TRBV7-2 and TRBJ2-7, is GAGVSQSPSNKVTEKGKDVELRCDPISGHTALYWYRQSLGQGLEFLIYFQGNSAPDKSGLPSDRFSAERTGGSVSTLTIQRTQQEDSAVYLCASSLALAEQYFGPGTRLTVT.

This clone was seen only a few times. The chain joins TRBV2 to TRBJ2-3; TRBD2 might be the D (6 bases). Germline loops: CDR1 SNHLY, CDR2 FYNNEI. Trimming removed 8 bases from V and 1 base from J, with 10 bases in between. The CDR3 has 13 amino acids. CDR3: CASGGYGTDTQYF. DNA of the CDR3: TGTGCCAGCGGGGGGTACGGCACAGATACGCAGTATTTT.

J is TRBJ1-1 and V is TRBV9, with D perhaps TRBD1 (5 bases). Trimming took off 3 bases at V and 2 bases at J, with 14 bases between the two ends. Germline CDR1 SGDLS, CDR2 YYNGEE. CDR3 length: 15 residues. The CDR3 reads CASSAGGLGNTEAFF. CDR3 in DNA: TGTGCCAGCAGCGCGGGGGGTCTAGGAAACACTGAAGCTTTCTTT.

The J gene is TRBJ2-1, the V gene TRBV19; TRBD2 matches 14 bases. The CDR3 sequence is 16 residues long. The germline V gene encodes CDR1 LNHDA and CDR2 SQIVND (reference sequence). V lost 5 bases to trimming and J lost 6 bases; unmatched junction nucleotides: 6. CDR3 amino acids: CASSPKGLAGVNEQFF. CDR3 in DNA: TGTGCCAGTAGTCCGAAGGGACTAGCGGGGGTCAATGAGCAGTTCTTC.

This CDR3 reads CASSLNSGGAGDTQYF. As DNA, the CDR3 is TGTGCCAGCAGCCTAAATAGCGGGGGGGCCGGAGATACGCAGTATTTT. The chain links TRBV7-2 to TRBJ2-3, with 11 bases that match TRBD2. V lost 5 bases to trimming and J lost 5 bases; unmatched junction nucleotides: 9. Germline lookup yields CDR1 SGHTA and CDR2 FQGNSA. The CDR3 spans 16 residues.

At least ten counts were recorded for this clone. V is TRBV25-1 and J is TRBJ2-6; no definite D call. The V end lost 3 bases, the J end lost 0 bases, and 15 bases lay between the germline ends. Germline values: CDR1 MGHDK, CDR2 SYGVNS. The CDR3 totals 18 residues. CDR3 loop: CASSERHSFFSGANVLTF. In DNA form, the CDR3 reads TGTGCCAGCAGTGAGAGACACTCATTCTTCTCTGGGGCCAACGTCCTGACTTTC.

V is TRBV6-1 and J is TRBJ2-7; perhaps TRBD2 as D (7 bases). There are 16 residues in the CDR3. CDR1 and CDR2 from the germline V gene are MNHNS and SASEGT. Deletions cut 2 bases from V and 0 bases from J, with 14 bases between. The chain's CDR3 is CASSEFSRGGSYEQYF. CDR3 DNA: TGTGCCAGCAGTGAATTTTCTAGGGGGGGCTCCTACGAGCAGTACTTC.

This clone was detected a few times. This rearrangement joins TRBV30 to TRBJ2-7; weak D call: TRBD2 (6 bases). Germline V lookup: CDR1 GTSNPN, CDR2 SVGIG (reference sequence). The length of the CDR3 is 12 residues. With 5 bases removed from V and 0 bases from J, the gap between germline ends came to 8 bases. The CDR3 region has the DNA TGTGCCTGGCAGGGACTCTCCTACGAGCAGTACTTC. Its protein product is CAWQGLSYEQYF.

V usage is TRBV30 and J usage is TRBJ1-2, with TRBD1 identical over 7 bases. The CDR3 sequence is 15 residues long. Germline values: CDR1 GTSNPN, CDR2 SVGIG (reference sequence). V shed 2 bases and J 7 bases; nucleotides not matched to a gene: 13. Here the CDR3 reads CAWSTPGGGRGGYTF. The CDR3 DNA is TGTGCCTGGAGTACCCCAGGGGGGGGGCGCGGTGGCTACACCTTC.

The chain joins TRBV6-6 to TRBJ2-6, with D possibly being TRBD1 or TRBD2 (5 bases each). V lost 4 bases, J lost 0 bases, and 10 bases lay in between. This CDR3 is built from 16 residues. The germline V gene has CDR1 MNHNY and CDR2 SVGAGI (reference sequence). The CDR3 DNA reads TGTGCCAGCAGTTCGGGACGCAACTCTGGGGCCAACGTCCTGACTTTC. This codes for CASSSGRNSGANVLTF.

The CDR3 sequence: CASSLDRSVSYEQYF. The CDR3 bases are TGTGCCAGCAGCTTAGATCGGTCAGTTTCCTACGAGCAGTACTTC. The V gene is TRBV11-2, the J gene TRBJ2-7; D is unclear. Germline lookup yields CDR1 SGHAT and CDR2 FQNNGV. This CDR3 has 15 residues. Trimming took 0 bases from V and 1 from J, leaving 10 bases between them.

This chain joins TRBV5-1 and TRBJ1-2; 7 bases are shared with TRBD1. Trimming took 4 bases from V and 5 from J; bases not matched to a gene: 5. The germline CDR1 and CDR2 sequences are SGHRS and YFSETQ. The CDR3 consists of 13 residues. The chain's CDR3 is CASSVTGEYGYTF. The CDR3 region has the DNA TGCGCCAGCAGCGTTACAGGGGAGTATGGCTACACCTTC.

The V gene is TRBV28, the J gene TRBJ1-1; 7 bases are shared with TRBD1. Trimming at V came to 6 bases and at J to 10 bases, leaving 8 bases not matched to a gene. The CDR3 covers 12 residues. Germline V gene sequence: CDR1 MDHEN, CDR2 SYDVKM. The CDR3 region is CASSLQGKRAFF. CDR3 DNA: TGTGCCAGCAGCCTACAGGGGAAAAGAGCTTTCTTT.

The gene calls are TRBV4-3 and TRBJ1-2; 11 bases match TRBD1. V gave up 1 base and J gave up 4 bases; unmatched junction bases: 5. The length of the CDR3 is 16 residues. Looked up from germline, CDR1 is LGHNA and CDR2 is YSLEER. In nucleotides, the CDR3 is TGCGCCAGCAGCCAAGCAGGGACAGGGGGTGGCTATGGCTACACCTTC. It specifies CASSQAGTGGGYGYTF.

The chain's CDR3 is CAISDPDTEAFF. DNA of the CDR3: TGTGCCATCAGTGACCCCGACACTGAAGCTTTCTTT. V is TRBV10-3 and J is TRBJ1-1, with D uncertain. With 3 bases removed from V and 3 bases from J, the gap between germline ends came to 5 bases. The CDR3 runs 12 residues. The germline V gene encodes CDR1 ENHRY and CDR2 SYGVKD.

CDR3 sequence: CASGGFTDTQYF. The CDR3, as DNA: TGTGCCAGCGGGGGATTCACAGATACGCAGTATTTT. The chain carries TRBV11-2 and TRBJ2-3; D tentatively fits TRBD1 or TRBD2 (5 bases each). Per the germline V gene, CDR1 is SGHAT and CDR2 is FQNNGV. CDR3 length equals 12 residues. The germline V and J ends were trimmed by 8 bases and 2 bases, with 8 bases remaining between them.

The table lists this clone with a few counts. Other DNA sequences from this sample encode an identical CDR3 as well. The genes are TRBV5-1 and TRBJ2-5; D is unresolved. This CDR3 comprises 13 residues. Germline V gives CDR1 SGHRS, CDR2 YFSETQ. V dropped 1 base and J dropped 5 bases, with 9 bases sitting between them. The CDR3 reads CASSLTGEETQYF. The CDR3 DNA is TGCGCCAGCAGCTTGACGGGCGAGGAGACCCAGTACTTC.

This chain uses TRBV11-3 with TRBJ2-1; D is uncertain. The CDR3 sequence is 15 residues long. V was trimmed by 5 bases and J by 5 bases, leaving 16 bases between them. The V gene's germline CDR1 is SGHNT and CDR2 YENEEA. The CDR3 bases are TGTGCCAGCAGCCCGGCCGACCCGATCCACAATGAGCAGTTCTTC. The encoded protein is CASSPADPIHNEQFF.

V usage is TRBV6-5 and J usage is TRBJ1-1; TRBD1 aligns across 8 bases. The CDR3 sequence is 14 residues long. J gave up 6 bases and V 5 bases, and 8 bases lay outside the gene matches. The V gene's germline CDR1 is MNHEY and CDR2 SVGAGI. CDR3 in amino acids: CASSSPDRAAEAFF. CDR3 bases: TGTGCCAGCAGTAGCCCGGACAGGGCCGCTGAAGCTTTCTTT.

This clone was seen only once. The V and J genes are TRBV25-1 and TRBJ1-4; D might be TRBD1 (5 bases). The CDR3 is 14 amino acids. Trimming took off 2 bases at V and 8 bases at J, with 12 bases between the two ends. Germline CDR1 and CDR2: MGHDK and SYGVNS. Here the CDR3 reads CASSERGAGEKLFF. CDR3 sequence (DNA): TGTGCCAGCAGTGAAAGAGGGGCAGGGGAAAAACTGTTTTTT. Looking up the rest from reference TRBV25-1 and TRBJ1-4 gives the full variable domain: EADIYQTPRYLVIGTGKKITLECSQTMGHDKMYWYQQDPGMELHLIHYSYGVNSTEKGDLSSESTVSRIRTEHFPLTLESARPSHTSQYLCASSERGAGEKLFFGSGTQLSVL.

The CDR3 protein is CSVEPTIWDSPNIYGYTF. CDR3 coding DNA: TGCAGCGTTGAACCGACCATATGGGACAGCCCAAACATCTATGGCTACACCTTC. The J gene is TRBJ1-2, the V gene TRBV29-1, with 7 bases fitting TRBD1. The junction had 19 bases not matched to a gene; V was cut back by 2 bases and J by 4 bases. CDR3 length: 18 residues. Germline V gene sequence: CDR1 SQVTM, CDR2 ANQGSEA.

The chain links TRBV11-2 to TRBJ2-3; the D gene is possibly TRBD1 (5 bases). The length of the CDR3 is 14 residues. Germline V gene lookup returns CDR1 SGHAT and CDR2 FQNNGV. V was cut by 4 bases and J by 6 bases, with 14 bases left in between. In nucleotides, the CDR3 is TGTGCCAGCAGCTCCGTGGTAGCAGGGGATACGCAGTATTTT. This codes for CASSSVVAGDTQYF.